Reported below is one T cell receptor (beta chain). Its antigen is currently unknown. A clone one base away is much larger, so this may be a read error. V lost 4 bases, J lost 3 bases, and 16 bases lay in between. Germline V gene data show CDR1 as SGHDT and CDR2 as YYEEEE. The CDR3 totals 15 residues. The data are from a study of Graves' ophthalmopathy and Graves' hyperthyroidism. Background on the study: Blood was drawn at initial diagnosis, before any treatment.

Researchers took RNA transcripts and amplified TCR beta CDR3 regions from them. Amplification began with first-round RT-PCR using HTBI primers, then second-round multiplex PCR was performed. TCRdb re-called the multiplex PCR reads with MiXCR, one entry per CDR3 protein. The data contain approximately 380,000 distinct CDR3 sequences, roughly 20% of them singletons. Findings of the study overall: Ophthalmopathy progression was predicted by the model at about 69% sensitivity and 72% to 80% specificity. Distinction of ophthalmopathy from stable hyperthyroidism by a 13-signature model reached 85% to 90% sensitivity and just under 84% specificity.

Input material: peripheral blood. V is TRBV5-6 and J is TRBJ1-2; D remains ambiguous. This clonotype originated in a woman aged 18-29 years with stable Graves' hyperthyroidism. The CDR3 reads CASSLCAGLHYGYTF. The CDR3 DNA follows: TGTGCCAGCAGCCTATGCGCGGGGTTGCACTATGGCTACACCTTC.